The rows below give T cell receptor beta chains drawn from one sample of a study of T cells after yellow fever vaccination. MiXCR, run by TCRdb on the 5' RACE reads, gives a single entry per CDR3 protein. Of roughly 260,000 distinct CDR3 sequences in the sample, approximately 12% are singletons; the top ten hold roughly 0.5%. Sequencing was performed on CD4+ T cells sorted from PBMCs, taken 45 days after the yellow fever booster vaccination. The receptor source for this set is a man aged 25 to 45 who received the YFV17D yellow fever vaccine. The CDR3 runs from the conserved cysteine through the conserved F or W. The D gene is left open where the match is weak. Only part of the rows carry a size: once, few, many, or a class if the clone is expanded.

size | D | J | V | CDR3 | DNA
few | NA | TRBJ1-1 | TRBV7-9 | CASSPGRGAGTEAFF | TGTGCCAGCAGCCCCGGTCGGGGGGCGGGTACTGAAGCTTTCTTT
few | NA | TRBJ1-3 | TRBV20-1 | CSANHRQAGNTIYF | TGCAGTGCCAACCATAGACAGGCTGGAAACACCATATATTTT
NA | NA | TRBJ2-3 | TRBV24-1 | CATGTSATDTQYF | TGTGCCACCGGGACGTCAGCCACAGATACGCAGTATTTT
NA | NA | TRBJ2-7 | TRBV6-2/TRBV6-3 | CASSYRDSLDEQYF | TGTGCCAGCAGTTACCGCGACAGCCTAGACGAGCAGTACTTC
few | TRBD1 | TRBJ1-5 | TRBV12-5 | CASGTGTGAYQPQHF | TGTGCTAGTGGAACCGGGACAGGGGCCTATCAGCCCCAGCATTTT
NA | NA | TRBJ2-1 | TRBV5-1 | CASSLVMEPVNEQFF | TGCGCCAGCAGCTTGGTTATGGAGCCGGTCAATGAGCAGTTCTTC
many | NA | TRBJ2-5 | TRBV12-3/TRBV12-4 | CASSLGVKETQYF | TGTGCCAGCAGTTTAGGGGTTAAAGAGACCCAGTACTTC
NA | TRBD1 | TRBJ2-5 | TRBV24-1 | CATSEPRDRGQETQYF | TGTGCCACCAGTGAGCCCCGGGACAGGGGACAAGAGACCCAGTACTTC
NA | TRBD2 | TRBJ2-5 | TRBV9 | CASSASGEVGTQYF | TGTGCCAGCAGCGCCAGCGGGGAAGTGGGGACCCAGTACTTC
NA | NA | TRBJ1-1 | TRBV7-2 | CASSRDTEAFF | TGTGCCAGCAGCCGGGACACGGAGGCTTTCTTT
NA | NA | TRBJ2-5 | TRBV2 | CASKDDQETQYF | TGTGCCAGCAAGGACGACCAAGAGACCCAGTACTTC
few | NA | TRBJ2-1 | TRBV20-1 | CSAARMASNEQFF | TGCAGTGCAGCCCGAATGGCCAGCAATGAGCAGTTCTTC
few | TRBD1 | TRBJ1-4 | TRBV7-2 | CASSATGATNEKLFF | TGTGCCAGCAGCGCTACAGGGGCAACTAATGAAAAACTGTTTTTT
NA | TRBD1 | TRBJ2-6 | TRBV29-1 | CSAGTGVSGANVLTF | TGCAGCGCCGGGACAGGCGTCTCTGGGGCCAACGTCCTGACTTTC
NA | NA | TRBJ2-7 | TRBV7-8 | CASSLADTGAAYEQYF | TGTGCCAGCAGCTTAGCGGACACGGGAGCGGCCTACGAGCAGTACTTC
few | TRBD1 | TRBJ2-3 | TRBV29-1 | CSVDRVDDTQYF | TGCAGCGTGGACAGGGTGGACGATACGCAGTATTTT
few | TRBD2 | TRBJ2-1 | TRBV3-1 | CASSQALAGAEQFF | TGTGCCAGCAGCCAGGCACTAGCGGGAGCTGAGCAGTTCTTC
NA | NA | TRBJ2-5 | TRBV29-1 | CSVISQLQETQYF | TGCAGCGTTATATCACAGCTCCAAGAGACCCAGTACTTC
NA | TRBD1 | TRBJ2-4 | TRBV7-2 | CASSLQTGGNGKNIQYF | TGTGCCAGCAGCTTACAGACAGGGGGTAACGGCAAAAACATTCAGTACTTC
many | TRBD1 | TRBJ2-1 | TRBV19 | CASSRSGTGLNEQFF | TGTGCCAGTAGCAGATCCGGGACAGGGTTGAATGAGCAGTTCTTC
NA | NA | TRBJ2-2 | TRBV6-2/TRBV6-3 | CASGRPNNGELFF | TGTGCCAGCGGGAGGCCGAACAACGGGGAGCTGTTTTTT
few | NA | TRBJ2-7 | TRBV9 | CASSVEALSYEQYF | TGTGCCAGCAGCGTAGAGGCCCTCTCCTACGAGCAGTACTTC
NA | TRBD2 | TRBJ2-6 | TRBV12-3/TRBV12-4 | CASSLSLAGGFSGANVLTF | TGTGCCAGCAGTTTATCTCTAGCGGGAGGTTTCTCTGGGGCCAACGTCCTGACTTTC
NA | NA | TRBJ2-3 | TRBV7-2 | CASSFVGGTDTQYF | TGTGCCAGCAGCTTCGTTGGGGGTACAGATACGCAGTATTTT
NA | NA | TRBJ2-7 | TRBV18 | CASSPQDPGFEQYF | TGTGCCAGCTCACCTCAGGACCCAGGCTTCGAGCAGTACTTC
NA | TRBD2 | TRBJ2-1 | TRBV7-2 | CASSSGGGSYNEQFF | TGTGCCAGCAGCTCCGGGGGGGGCTCCTACAATGAGCAGTTCTTC